A single count supports the clone carrying this TCR beta chain. This specimen comes from a study of blood T cell repertoires in COVID-19. The overall study: Specimens from acute and convalescent COVID-19 originated in the United States, Italy and Spain. PBMCs, B-cell-depleted T cells, or T cells were the source of the cDNA or gDNA that made up the material.

In the original processing: Nucleated cell number was recorded as an estimate derived from reference gene primer amplification. The data were produced by immunoSEQ multiplex PCR, yet TCRdb's version contains in-frame clones alone and is incomplete. That table furnishes V, J and clone size, whereas the DNA furnished D and trimming. The sample yields over 400,000 clones, about 88% seen once. One Seattle source followed patients from active infection through their disease course. Looked up from germline, CDR1 is DFQATT and CDR2 is SNEGSKA (reference sequence). This CDR3 has 11 residues. Deletions cut 5 bases from V and 9 bases from J, with 12 bases between.

The sequence derives from a woman aged 45-65 years with COVID-19, enrolled during active disease. The J gene is TRBJ2-3, the V gene TRBV20-1; D ambiguous. Sequencing used peripheral blood. In DNA, the CDR3 is TGCAGTGCTCTTATGGCAGGCACGCAGTATTTT. It codes for CSALMAGTQYF.